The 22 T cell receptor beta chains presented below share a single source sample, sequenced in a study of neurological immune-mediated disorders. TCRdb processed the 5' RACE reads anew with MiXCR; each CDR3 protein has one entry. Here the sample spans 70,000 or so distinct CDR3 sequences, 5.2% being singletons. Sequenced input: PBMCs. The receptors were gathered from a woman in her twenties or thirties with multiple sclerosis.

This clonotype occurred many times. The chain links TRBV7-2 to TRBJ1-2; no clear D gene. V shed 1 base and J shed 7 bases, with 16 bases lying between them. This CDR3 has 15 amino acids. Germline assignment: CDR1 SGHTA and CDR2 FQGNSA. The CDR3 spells CASSLEQRDAGGYTF. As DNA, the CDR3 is TGTGCCAGCAGCTTAGAACAGCGTGACGCCGGTGGCTACACCTTC.

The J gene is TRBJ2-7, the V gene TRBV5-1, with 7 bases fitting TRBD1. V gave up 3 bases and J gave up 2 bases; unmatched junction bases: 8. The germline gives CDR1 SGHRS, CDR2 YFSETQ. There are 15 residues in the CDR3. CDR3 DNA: TGCGCCAGCAGCTCATCCCGGGACAGCGCCTACGAGCAGTACTTC. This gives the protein CASSSSRDSAYEQYF.

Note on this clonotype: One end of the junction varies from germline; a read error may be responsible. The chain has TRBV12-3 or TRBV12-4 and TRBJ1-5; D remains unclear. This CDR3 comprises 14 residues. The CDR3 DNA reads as TGTGCCAGCAGTTTAGCCGGGTCGGGTCAGCCCCAGAATTTT. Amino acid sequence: CASSLAGSGQPQNF.

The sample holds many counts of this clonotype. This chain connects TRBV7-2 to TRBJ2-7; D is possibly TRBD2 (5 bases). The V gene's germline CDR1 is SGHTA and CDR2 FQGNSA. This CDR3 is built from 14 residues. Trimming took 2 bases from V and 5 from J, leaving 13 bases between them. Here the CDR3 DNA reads TGTGCCAGCAGCTTAAGGGCCCTCGGGGACGAGCAGTACTTC. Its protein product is CASSLRALGDEQYF.

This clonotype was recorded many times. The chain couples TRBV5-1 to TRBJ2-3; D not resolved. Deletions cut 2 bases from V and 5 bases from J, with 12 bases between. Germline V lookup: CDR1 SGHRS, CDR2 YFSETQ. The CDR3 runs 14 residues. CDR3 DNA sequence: TGCGCCAGCAGCTTTGAAAGGCATGGAGATACGCAGTATTTT. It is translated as CASSFERHGDTQYF.

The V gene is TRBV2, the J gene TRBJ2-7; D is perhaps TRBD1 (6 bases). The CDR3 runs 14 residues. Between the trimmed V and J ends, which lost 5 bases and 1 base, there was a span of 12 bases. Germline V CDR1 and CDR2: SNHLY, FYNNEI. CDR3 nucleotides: TGTGCCAGCAGTACAGGGACGGGATCCTACGAGCAGTACTTC. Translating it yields CASSTGTGSYEQYF.

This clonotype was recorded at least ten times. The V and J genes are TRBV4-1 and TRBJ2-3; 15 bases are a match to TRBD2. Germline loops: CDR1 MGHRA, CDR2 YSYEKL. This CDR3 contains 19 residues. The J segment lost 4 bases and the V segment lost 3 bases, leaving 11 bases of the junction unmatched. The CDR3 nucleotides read TGCGCCAGCAGCCATAGGACTAGCGGGGGGGCCATGTCTCCAGATACGCAGTATTTT. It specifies CASSHRTSGGAMSPDTQYF.

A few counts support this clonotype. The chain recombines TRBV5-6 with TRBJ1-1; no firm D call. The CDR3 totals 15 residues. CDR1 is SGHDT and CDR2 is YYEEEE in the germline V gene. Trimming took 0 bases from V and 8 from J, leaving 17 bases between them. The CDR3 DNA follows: TGTGCCAGCAGCTTGGGACGGCCCGACGTGGGAGAAGCTTTCTTT. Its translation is CASSLGRPDVGEAFF.

The CDR3 nucleotides are TGCAGTGCCGAGAAAGAGACCCAGTACTTC. This encodes CSAEKETQYF. The chain carries TRBV20-1 and TRBJ2-5; D is ambiguous. This CDR3 is 10 amino acids long. Trimming removed 6 bases at V and 3 bases at J, with 5 bases between. CDR1 and CDR2 from the germline V gene are DFQATT and SNEGSKA (reference sequence).

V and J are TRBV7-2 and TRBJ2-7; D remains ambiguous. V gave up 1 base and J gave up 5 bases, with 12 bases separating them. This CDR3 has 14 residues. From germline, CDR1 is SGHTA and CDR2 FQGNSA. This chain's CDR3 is CASSLEFKSNEQYF. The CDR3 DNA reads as TGTGCCAGCAGCTTAGAGTTTAAGAGCAACGAGCAGTACTTC. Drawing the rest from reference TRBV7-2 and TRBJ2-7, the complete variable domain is GAGVSQSPSNKVTEKGKDVELRCDPISGHTALYWYRQSLGQGLEFLIYFQGNSAPDKSGLPSDRFSAERTGGSVSTLTIQRTQQEDSAVYLCASSLEFKSNEQYFGPGTRLTVT.

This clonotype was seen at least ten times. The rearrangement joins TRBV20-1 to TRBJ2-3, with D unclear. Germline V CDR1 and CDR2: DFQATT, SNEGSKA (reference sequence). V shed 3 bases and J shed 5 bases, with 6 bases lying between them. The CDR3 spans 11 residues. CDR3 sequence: CSASKGDTQYF. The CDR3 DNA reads TGCAGTGCTAGTAAGGGAGATACGCAGTATTTT.

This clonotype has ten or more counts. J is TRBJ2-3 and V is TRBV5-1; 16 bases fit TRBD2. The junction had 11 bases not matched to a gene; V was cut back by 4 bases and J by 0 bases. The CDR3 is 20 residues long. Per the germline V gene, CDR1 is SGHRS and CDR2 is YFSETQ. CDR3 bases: TGCGCCAGCAGCCGACGACCCGGGACTAGCGGGGGGGCTAGCACAGATACGCAGTATTTT. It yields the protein CASSRRPGTSGGASTDTQYF. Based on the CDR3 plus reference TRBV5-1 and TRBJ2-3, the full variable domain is KAGVTQTPRYLIKTRGQQVTLSCSPISGHRSVSWYQQTPGQGLQFLFEYFSETQRNKGNFPGRFSGRQFSNSRSEMNVSTLELGDSALYLCASSRRPGTSGGASTDTQYFGPGTRLTVL.

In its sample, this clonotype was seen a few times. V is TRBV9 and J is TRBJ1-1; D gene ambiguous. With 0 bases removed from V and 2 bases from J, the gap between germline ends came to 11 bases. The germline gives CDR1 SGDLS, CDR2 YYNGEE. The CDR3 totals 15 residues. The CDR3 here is CASSVGVGFNTEAFF. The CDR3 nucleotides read TGTGCCAGCAGCGTAGGCGTGGGCTTCAACACTGAAGCTTTCTTT.

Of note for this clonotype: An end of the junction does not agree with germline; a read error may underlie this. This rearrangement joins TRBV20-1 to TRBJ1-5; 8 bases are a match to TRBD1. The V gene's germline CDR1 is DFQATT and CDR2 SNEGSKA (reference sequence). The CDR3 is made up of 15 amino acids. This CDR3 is CSASPGTGFNQPQNF. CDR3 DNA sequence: TGCAGTGCTAGCCCCGGGACAGGCTTCAATCAGCCCCAGAATTTT.

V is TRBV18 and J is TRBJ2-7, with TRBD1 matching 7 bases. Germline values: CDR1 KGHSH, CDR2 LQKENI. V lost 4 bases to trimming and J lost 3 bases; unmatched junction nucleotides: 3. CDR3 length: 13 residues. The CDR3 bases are TGTGCCAGCTCACGATCAGGGGGCTACGAGCAGTACTTC. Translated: CASSRSGGYEQYF.

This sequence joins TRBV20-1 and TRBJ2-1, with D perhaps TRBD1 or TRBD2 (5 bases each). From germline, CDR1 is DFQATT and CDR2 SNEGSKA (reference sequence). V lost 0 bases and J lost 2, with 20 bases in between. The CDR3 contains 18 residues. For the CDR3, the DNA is TGCAGTGCTAGAGATCCCTTCTCGGACGGGGCAACCTACAATGAGCAGTTCTTC. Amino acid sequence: CSARDPFSDGATYNEQFF.

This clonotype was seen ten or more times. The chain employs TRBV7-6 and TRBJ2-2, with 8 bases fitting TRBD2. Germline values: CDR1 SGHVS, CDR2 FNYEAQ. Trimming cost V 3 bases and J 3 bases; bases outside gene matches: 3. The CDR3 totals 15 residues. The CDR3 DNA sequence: TGTGCCAGCAGCTTTCGGGGGGGATACACCGGGGAGCTGTTTTTT. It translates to CASSFRGGYTGELFF.

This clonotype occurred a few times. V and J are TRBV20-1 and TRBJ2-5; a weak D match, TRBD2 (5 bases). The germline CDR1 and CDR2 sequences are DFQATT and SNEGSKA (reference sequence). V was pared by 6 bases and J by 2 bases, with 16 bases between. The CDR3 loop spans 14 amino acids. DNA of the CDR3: TGCAGTGCCCGGCTTGGGAGTCTGCAAGAGACCCAGTACTTC. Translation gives CSARLGSLQETQYF.

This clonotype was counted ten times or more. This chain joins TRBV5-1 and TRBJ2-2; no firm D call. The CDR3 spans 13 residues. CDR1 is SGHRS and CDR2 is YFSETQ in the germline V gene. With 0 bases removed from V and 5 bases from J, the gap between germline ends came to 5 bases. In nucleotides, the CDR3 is TGCGCCAGCAGCTTGGCGGCAACCGGGGAGCTGTTTTTT. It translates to CASSLAATGELFF.

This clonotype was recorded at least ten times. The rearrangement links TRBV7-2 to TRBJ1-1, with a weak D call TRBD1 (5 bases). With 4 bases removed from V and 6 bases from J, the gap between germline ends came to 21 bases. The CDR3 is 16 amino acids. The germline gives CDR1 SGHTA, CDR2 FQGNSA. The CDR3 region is CASSSPGGGLSAEAFF. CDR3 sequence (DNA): TGTGCCAGCAGCTCCCCGGGGGGGGGGTTGTCAGCTGAAGCTTTCTTT.

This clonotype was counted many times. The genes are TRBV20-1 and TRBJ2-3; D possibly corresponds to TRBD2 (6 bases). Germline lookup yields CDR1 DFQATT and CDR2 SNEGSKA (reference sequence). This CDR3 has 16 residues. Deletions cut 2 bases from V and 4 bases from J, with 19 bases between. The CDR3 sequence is CSARPTGRGSADTQYF. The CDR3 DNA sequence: TGCAGTGCTAGACCCACCGGGCGGGGTAGCGCAGATACGCAGTATTTT.

The CDR3 loop reads CASSYSRRGQETQYF. CDR3 sequence (DNA): TGTGCCAGCAGTTACTCGCGGCGGGGACAAGAGACCCAGTACTTC. The rearrangement joins TRBV6-5 to TRBJ2-5; D is perhaps TRBD2 (6 bases). V shed 0 bases and J shed 2 bases, with 10 bases lying between them. Looked up from germline, CDR1 is MNHEY and CDR2 is SVGAGI. The CDR3 contains 15 residues.